This T cell receptor beta chain was captured by sequencing in a study of T cell responses to AZD1222 COVID-19 vaccine. Overall study context: Analysis merged second doses at about 4 or about 12 weeks. General observations from the study: Baseline seropositivity occurred in only a handful of AZD1222 recipients. An increase in Spike-specific TCR breadth and depth was observed after two AZD1222 doses.

This clone was seen only a few times. No antigen is known for it. Repertoires were generated with immunoSEQ multiplex PCR, while TCRdb's copy carries only in-frame clones and drops some. The sample yields roughly 180,000 clones, about nine tenths seen once. This CDR3 is built from 16 residues. Trimming at V came to 0 bases and at J to 4 bases, leaving 8 bases not matched to a gene. Germline V gene data show CDR1 as SEHNR and CDR2 as FQNEAQ (reference sequence). J is TRBJ1-2 and V is TRBV7-9; 7 bases align to TRBD1. The source was peripheral blood, collected on day 0 of AZD1222 vaccination. This receptor was taken from an adult in good health. The chain's CDR3 is CASSLAPGTDIYGYTF. CDR3 nucleotide sequence: TGTGCCAGCAGCTTAGCCCCCGGGACAGACATCTATGGCTACACCTTC.